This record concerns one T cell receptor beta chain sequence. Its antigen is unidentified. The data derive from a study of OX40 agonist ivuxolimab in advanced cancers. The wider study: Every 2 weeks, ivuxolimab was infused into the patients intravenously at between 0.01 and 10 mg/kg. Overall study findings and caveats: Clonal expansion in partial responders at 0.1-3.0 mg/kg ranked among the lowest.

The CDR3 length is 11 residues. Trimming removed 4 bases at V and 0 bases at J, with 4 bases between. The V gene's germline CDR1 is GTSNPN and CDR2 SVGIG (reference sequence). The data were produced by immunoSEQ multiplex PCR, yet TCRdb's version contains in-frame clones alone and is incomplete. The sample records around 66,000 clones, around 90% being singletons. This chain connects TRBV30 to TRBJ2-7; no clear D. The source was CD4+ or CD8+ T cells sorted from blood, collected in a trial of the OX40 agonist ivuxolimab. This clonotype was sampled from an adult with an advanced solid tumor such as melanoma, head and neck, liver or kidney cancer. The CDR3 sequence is CAWMNSYEQYF. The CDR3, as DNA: TGTGCCTGGATGAACTCCTACGAGCAGTACTTC.